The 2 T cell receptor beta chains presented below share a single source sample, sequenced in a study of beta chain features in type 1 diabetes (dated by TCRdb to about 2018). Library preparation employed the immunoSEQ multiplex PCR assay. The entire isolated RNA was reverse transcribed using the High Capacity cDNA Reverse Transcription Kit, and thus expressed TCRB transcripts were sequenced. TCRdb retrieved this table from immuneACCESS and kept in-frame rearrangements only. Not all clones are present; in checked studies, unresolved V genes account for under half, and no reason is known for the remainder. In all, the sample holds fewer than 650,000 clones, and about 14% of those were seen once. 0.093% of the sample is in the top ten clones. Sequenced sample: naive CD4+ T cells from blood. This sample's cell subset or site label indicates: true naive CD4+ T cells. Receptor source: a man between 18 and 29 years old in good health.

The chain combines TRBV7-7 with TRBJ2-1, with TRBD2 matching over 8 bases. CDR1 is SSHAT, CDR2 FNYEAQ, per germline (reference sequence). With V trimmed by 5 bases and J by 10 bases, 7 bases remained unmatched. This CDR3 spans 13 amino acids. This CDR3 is CASSQEAGGEQFF. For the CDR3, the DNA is TGTGCCAGCAGCCAGGAGGCGGGGGGCGAGCAGTTCTTC.

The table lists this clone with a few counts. In DNA, the CDR3 is TGTGCCAGCAGCACGACAGCCGGGGACGAAAAACTGTTTTTT. Encoded protein: CASSTTAGDEKLFF. The chain carries TRBV5-4 and TRBJ1-4; perhaps TRBD1 as D (5 bases). Germline CDR1 and CDR2: SGHNT and YYREEE (reference sequence). CDR3 length: 14 residues. V dropped 4 bases and J dropped 8 bases, with 15 bases sitting between them.